These 25 T cell receptor beta chains were sequenced from one sample in a study of neurological immune-mediated disorders. TCRdb reanalysed the 5' RACE reads using MiXCR and keeps one entry per CDR3 protein. The table records roughly 45,000 distinct CDR3 sequences, approximately 15% of them present only once. Time point in this sample: longitudinal time-point 3. The source material was PBMCs. These receptors were obtained from a man aged 30 to 45 in good health.

This clonotype has a count of ten or more. V usage is TRBV7-3 and J usage is TRBJ2-7, with D possibly TRBD1 on 6 matching bases. The CDR3 is 13 residues long. Germline CDR1 is SGHTA and CDR2 is FQGTGA. Trimming shortened V by 11 bases and J by 1 base, and 15 bases separated the two germline ends. DNA for the CDR3: TGTGCCCCTCCGCCGGGACATTCCTACGAGCAGTACTTC. Translated, it gives CAPPPGHSYEQYF.

There are many counts of this clonotype. This chain uses TRBV6-5 with TRBJ2-3, with 8 nucleotides matching TRBD2. Germline V lookup: CDR1 MNHEY, CDR2 SVGAGI. The trim removed 2 bases at V and 3 bases at J, leaving 7 bases unmatched. This CDR3 contains 16 residues. The CDR3 protein is CASSYVISGTTDTQYF. As DNA, the CDR3 is TGTGCCAGCAGTTACGTGATTAGCGGGACAACAGATACGCAGTATTTT.

This clonotype was counted at least ten times. V and J are TRBV12-3 or TRBV12-4 and TRBJ2-7; possible D gene TRBD2, 6 bases. CDR3 length: 13 residues. With 0 bases removed from V and 7 bases from J, the gap between germline ends came to 10 bases. Here the CDR3 reads CASSLAASAEQYF. DNA of the CDR3: TGTGCCAGCAGTTTAGCGGCTAGCGCAGAGCAGTACTTC.

This clonotype has a count of ten or more. The CDR3 region has the DNA TGCAGCGCTACCGCCACCGGGACAGGGGACAATGAGCAGTTCTTC. Protein product: CSATATGTGDNEQFF. The V gene is TRBV29-1, the J gene TRBJ2-1; TRBD1 aligns across 10 bases. Trimming took 7 bases from V and 5 from J; bases not matched to a gene: 11. This CDR3 is built from 15 residues. Looked up from germline, CDR1 is SQVTM and CDR2 is ANQGSEA.

By share, this clonotype ranks as medium-sized (0.01 to 0.1%). The genes are TRBV3-1 and TRBJ2-2; D unclear. V was cut by 1 base and J by 6 bases, with 3 bases left in between. This CDR3 contains 12 residues. The germline gives CDR1 LGHDT, CDR2 YNNKEL (reference sequence). The CDR3 is CASSQGAGELFF. DNA of the CDR3: TGTGCCAGCAGCCAAGGGGCCGGGGAGCTGTTTTTT.

This clonotype was observed many times. This sequence joins TRBV3-1 and TRBJ1-1; possible D gene TRBD1, 6 bases. V was shortened by 3 bases and J by 6 bases, with 14 bases between the two germline ends. CDR3 length: 14 residues. Germline assignment: CDR1 LGHDT and CDR2 YNNKEL (reference sequence). The CDR3 coding sequence is TGTGCCAGCAGCCAGTACACAGGGATCTCTGAAGCTTTCTTT. Protein product: CASSQYTGISEAFF.

This clonotype was detected only a few times. The V call is TRBV12-3 or TRBV12-4, the J call TRBJ2-3; D remains ambiguous. This CDR3 spans 13 amino acids. Trimming took 3 bases from V and 4 from J, leaving 8 bases between them. The CDR3 reads CASSLMDADTQYF. CDR3 in DNA: TGTGCCAGCAGTTTGATGGACGCAGATACGCAGTATTTT.

This clonotype was counted ten times or more. This sequence joins TRBV5-1 and TRBJ2-7; TRBD2 aligns across 10 bases. Unmatched junction bases numbered 9, after V lost 1 base and J lost 5 bases. CDR3 length: 16 residues. Per the germline V gene, CDR1 is SGHRS and CDR2 is YFSETQ. DNA of the CDR3: TGCGCCAGCAGCTTGTTTCTAGCGGGAGATGATAACGAGCAGTACTTC. Protein sequence: CASSLFLAGDDNEQYF.

This clonotype was detected ten times or more. The chain joins TRBV20-1 to TRBJ2-7; D is ambiguous. V gave up 0 bases and J gave up 3 bases, with 18 bases separating them. Per germline, CDR1 DFQATT and CDR2 SNEGSKA (reference sequence). This CDR3 spans 16 amino acids. The CDR3 nucleotides are TGCAGTGCTAGAGATCTAGGGCAGCTCGGAGTCTACGAGCAGTACTTC. Translation gives CSARDLGQLGVYEQYF.

The CDR3 DNA follows: TGTGCCAGCAGCATAGTCGCTAGCGGGAGAGGGGGTGAGCAGTTCTTC. Its protein product is CASSIVASGRGGEQFF. The chain uses TRBV7-9 and TRBJ2-1; 10 positions match TRBD2. The J segment lost 9 bases and the V segment lost 5 bases, leaving 13 bases of the junction unmatched. The CDR3 has 16 residues. The germline V gene encodes CDR1 SEHNR and CDR2 FQNEAQ (reference sequence).

This clonotype has more than one count but fewer than ten. The genes are TRBV5-1 and TRBJ1-4; no definite D call. The CDR3 runs 15 residues. The V gene lost 5 bases and the J gene lost 5 bases, with 16 bases spanning the gap. Germline loops: CDR1 SGHRS, CDR2 YFSETQ. CDR3 bases: TGCGCCAGCAGGTCCTCGGAAGTGATGAATGAAAAACTGTTTTTT. It codes for CASRSSEVMNEKLFF.

The table lists this clonotype with many counts. The genes are TRBV24-1 and TRBJ2-3, with 10 bases matching TRBD1. The CDR3 extends over 16 amino acids. Germline trimming cut 2 bases from V and 4 bases from J; bases unmatched to any gene: 5. The V gene's germline CDR1 is KGHDR and CDR2 SFDVKD. CDR3 sequence (DNA): TGTGCCACCAGTGATTCCCGGGACAGGGGCGCAGATACGCAGTATTTT. It codes for CATSDSRDRGADTQYF.

This clonotype appeared many times. The chain combines TRBV5-1 with TRBJ2-5; 12 bases map to TRBD1. CDR1 and CDR2 from the germline V gene are SGHRS and YFSETQ. V was clipped by 1 base and J by 6 bases; unmatched bases: 13. The CDR3 is 18 amino acids. The CDR3 sequence: CASSLRPPGQGAQKTQYF. Here the CDR3 DNA reads TGCGCCAGCAGCTTGAGGCCCCCGGGACAGGGGGCGCAAAAGACCCAGTACTTC.

This clonotype was seen repeatedly, ten times or more. The CDR3 DNA sequence: TGCGCCAGCAGCCCCTATTCAGGGTCGTACCAAGAGACCCAGTACTTC. Residues: CASSPYSGSYQETQYF. The chain has TRBV5-1 and TRBJ2-5, with D perhaps TRBD1 (5 bases). Germline-derived CDR1 and CDR2 are SGHRS and YFSETQ. Trimming pared 4 bases from V and 0 bases from J, leaving 16 bases between. CDR3 length: 16 amino acids.

At least ten counts were recorded for this clonotype. The V gene is TRBV7-9, the J gene TRBJ2-3; no clear D gene. V gave up 4 bases and J gave up 2 bases, with 7 bases separating them. CDR1 is SEHNR, CDR2 FQNEAQ, per germline (reference sequence). The CDR3 covers 13 residues. As DNA, the CDR3 is TGTGCCAGCAGCTGGACCCACACAGATACGCAGTATTTT. It codes for CASSWTHTDTQYF.

In this sample, this clonotype turned up many times. The chain joins TRBV20-1 to TRBJ1-1; 8 bases line up with TRBD1. This CDR3 is 16 amino acids long. The V gene's germline CDR1 is DFQATT and CDR2 SNEGSKA (reference sequence). V was clipped by 4 bases and J by 0 bases; unmatched bases: 10. The CDR3 sequence: CSATRPGGAMNTEAFF. The CDR3 region has the DNA TGCAGTGCTACTCGCCCAGGGGGCGCGATGAACACTGAAGCTTTCTTT.

The genes are TRBV20-1 and TRBJ1-4, with D unclear. Germline V lookup: CDR1 DFQATT, CDR2 SNEGSKA (reference sequence). V lost 3 bases to trimming and J lost 8 bases, with 10 bases between them. The CDR3 covers 12 residues. Written as DNA, the CDR3 is TGCAGTGCTAGTCGTGACCGAGAAAAACTGTTTTTT. As protein: CSASRDREKLFF.

This clonotype was counted many times. V is TRBV20-1 and J is TRBJ2-7, with a weak D call TRBD2 (5 bases). The CDR3 has 13 amino acids. Trimming cost V 3 bases and J 3 bases, with 12 bases left between them. Germline CDR1 and CDR2: DFQATT and SNEGSKA (reference sequence). This CDR3 is CSASRSGNYEQYF. DNA for the CDR3: TGCAGTGCTAGCCGTTCGGGGAACTACGAGCAGTACTTC.

This clonotype was found many times. The V and J genes are TRBV28 and TRBJ1-1; TRBD1 agrees at 9 bases. CDR1 and CDR2 from the germline V gene are MDHEN and SYDVKM. This CDR3 contains 13 residues. V lost 5 bases to trimming and J lost 5 bases; unmatched junction nucleotides: 3. Here the CDR3 reads CASSTGGETEAFF. The CDR3 DNA follows: TGTGCCAGCAGTACAGGGGGCGAGACTGAAGCTTTCTTT.

This clonotype was counted ten times or more. This chain joins TRBV27 and TRBJ2-7, with 10 bases fitting TRBD1. This CDR3 has 14 residues. Looked up from germline, CDR1 is MNHEY and CDR2 is SMNVEV (reference sequence). Trimming removed 6 bases from V and 6 bases from J; junction bases left unmatched: 8. For the CDR3, the DNA is TGTGCCAGCAGACCCGGGACAGGGGTCTCCGAGCAGTACTTC. It is translated as CASRPGTGVSEQYF.

The sample holds many counts of this clonotype. The chain recombines TRBV28 with TRBJ2-2; D remains ambiguous. The CDR3 length is 16 residues. Germline lookup yields CDR1 MDHEN and CDR2 SYDVKM. V gave up 6 bases and J gave up 7 bases, with 21 bases separating them. The DNA of the CDR3 is TGTGCCAGCAGAAGGTGGCCAAACGACTTCTACGGGGAGCTGTTTTTT. Amino acids: CASRRWPNDFYGELFF.

The rearrangement links TRBV19 to TRBJ2-1; TRBD2 matches 12 bases. Germline CDR1 and CDR2: LNHDA and SQIVND (reference sequence). The CDR3 is made up of 18 amino acids. J was trimmed by 7 bases and V by 2 bases; bases with no gene match: 12. CDR3 DNA sequence: TGTGCCAGTAGTATACGACGACTAGCGGGAGACTTGGGTAATGAGCAGTTCTTC. Translated, it gives CASSIRRLAGDLGNEQFF.

This clonotype was observed at least ten times. V usage is TRBV29-1 and J usage is TRBJ2-7, with 7 positions matching TRBD1. The CDR3 length is 13 residues. Germline V gene data show CDR1 as SQVTM and CDR2 as ANQGSEA. V shed 0 bases and J 4 bases; nucleotides not matched to a gene: 3. The CDR3 loop reads CSVEDQQGYEQYF. The CDR3 DNA reads as TGCAGCGTTGAAGATCAACAGGGGTACGAGCAGTACTTC.

Sample share makes this clonotype medium-sized. The chain combines TRBV29-1 with TRBJ2-1; TRBD2 aligns across 11 bases. Looked up from germline, CDR1 is SQVTM and CDR2 is ANQGSEA. Trimming at V came to 5 bases and at J to 3 bases, leaving 3 bases not matched to a gene. The CDR3 runs 14 residues. The CDR3: CSVQTSGNYNEQFF. The DNA of the CDR3 is TGCAGCGTTCAGACTAGCGGGAACTACAATGAGCAGTTCTTC.

This clonotype was seen many times. The chain recombines TRBV4-1 with TRBJ2-5, with TRBD1 matching over 7 bases. Germline V gene sequence: CDR1 MGHRA, CDR2 YSYEKL. The CDR3 consists of 14 residues. Unmatched junction bases numbered 2, after V lost 0 bases and J lost 4 bases. CDR3 DNA sequence: TGCGCCAGCAGCCAAGATAGGGACAGAGAGACCCAGTACTTC. Encoded protein: CASSQDRDRETQYF.